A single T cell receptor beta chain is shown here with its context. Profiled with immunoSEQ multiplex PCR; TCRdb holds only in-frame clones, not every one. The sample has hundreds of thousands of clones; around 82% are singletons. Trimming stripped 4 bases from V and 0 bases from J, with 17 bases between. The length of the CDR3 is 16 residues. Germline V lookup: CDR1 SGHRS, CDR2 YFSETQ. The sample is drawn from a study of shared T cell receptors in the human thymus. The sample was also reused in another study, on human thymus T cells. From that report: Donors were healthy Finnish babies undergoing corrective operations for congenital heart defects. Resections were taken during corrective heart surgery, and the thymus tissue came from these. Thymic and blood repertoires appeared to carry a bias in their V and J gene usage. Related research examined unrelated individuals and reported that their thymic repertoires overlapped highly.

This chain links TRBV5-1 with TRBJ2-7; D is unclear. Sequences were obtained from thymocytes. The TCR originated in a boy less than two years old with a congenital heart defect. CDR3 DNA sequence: TGCGCCAGCAGCCCCTTCTGTGAGGCCTACTCCTACGAGCAGTACTTC. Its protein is CASSPFCEAYSYEQYF.